In this sample, the clone carrying this T cell receptor (beta chain) turned up many times. The antigen remains unidentified. TCRdb lists a protein that is different at residue 13 from the translated DNA; the protein given here uses the DNA translation. All gene names here are mouse names. The read falls 3 residues short of the CDR3 end, and the missing part is taken from the germline J gene. CDR1 is NSQYPW, CDR2 LRSPGD, per germline (reference sequence). The CDR3 is made up of 16 amino acids. V gave up 2 bases and J gave up 0 bases; unmatched junction bases: 4. It was cDNA, reverse transcribed from extracted RNA, that served as the sequencing template. This table comes from immunoSEQ multiplex PCR, and its TCRdb copy is limited to in-frame clones, with some not included. The repertoire consists of about 120,000 clones, none detected only once. This sample is drawn from a study of CD8+ T cells in alopecia areata. Across the study: Donors of skin were C3H/HeJ mice aged roughly 6-13 months with spontaneous alopecia, and recipients were approximately 7-11-week-old female C3H/HeJ mice.

Study-wide points: The study found higher clonality in lesional than normal scalp, especially in alopecia totalis/universalis. Tissue-resident alphabeta T cells belonging to normal skin likewise get sequenced within scalp specimens.

The sequence came from a C3H/HeJ mouse with alopecia areata. Mice of this strain are of MHC haplotype H2-k. Input material: lesional skin. The chain employs TRBV1 and TRBJ1-3; 7 bases map to TRBD1. CDR3 protein: CTCSAPGGNSGNTLYF. The covered CDR3 bases are TGCACCTGCAGTGCACCAGGGGGGAATTCTGGAAATACG.